A single sample gave rise to the 28 T cell receptor beta chains below, sequenced in a study of blood T cell repertoires in COVID-19. Method: immunoSEQ multiplex PCR; TCRdb's copy keeps in-frame clones and lacks some. The sample records a few hundred thousand clones, about 83% being singletons. The sequenced sample consisted of PBMCs or T cells enriched from blood (not recorded which). Source of these receptors: a woman in her forties who had recovered from COVID-19.

This chain uses TRBV19 with TRBJ1-4, with TRBD1 matching over 8 bases. This CDR3 has 16 amino acids. The germline CDR1 and CDR2 sequences are LNHDA and SQIVND (reference sequence). The V gene end was trimmed by 6 bases and the J gene end by 4 bases; junction bases not matched to a gene: 10. This CDR3 is CASSPAGQGGNEKLFF. CDR3 DNA sequence: TGTGCCAGTAGCCCGGCCGGACAGGGCGGTAATGAAAAACTGTTTTTT.

V and J are TRBV18 and TRBJ1-3, with 7 bases matching TRBD1. CDR3 size: 13 residues. The ends lost 6 bases at V and 4 bases at J; junction bases unmatched: 3. Germline V gene lookup returns CDR1 KGHSH and CDR2 LQKENI. The CDR3 coding sequence is TGTGCCAGCTCGTGGGACAGCGGAAACACCATATATTTT. It yields the protein CASSWDSGNTIYF.

The V call is TRBV4-1, the J call TRBJ1-2; TRBD1 matches 9 bases. The CDR3 totals 16 residues. The V gene end was trimmed by 4 bases and the J gene end by 3 bases; junction bases not matched to a gene: 9. Germline loops: CDR1 MGHRA, CDR2 YSYEKL. CDR3: CASSPIRDRAHYGYTF. CDR3 DNA: TGCGCCAGCAGCCCTATCCGGGACAGGGCTCACTATGGCTACACCTTC.

V usage is TRBV27 and J usage is TRBJ2-7, with 8 positions matching TRBD1. Trimming removed 7 bases from V and 5 bases from J; junction bases left unmatched: 10. The CDR3 sequence is 14 residues long. Germline V CDR1 and CDR2: MNHEY, SMNVEV (reference sequence). The CDR3 here is CASTTLTGANEQYF. As DNA, the CDR3 is TGTGCCAGCACAACCCTGACAGGGGCCAACGAGCAGTACTTC.

The genes are TRBV30 and TRBJ2-5; 10 nucleotides align to TRBD1. This CDR3 has 15 amino acids. V lost 3 bases and J lost 0; bases outside the gene matches: 4. CDR1 is GTSNPN, CDR2 SVGIG, per germline (reference sequence). The CDR3 bases are TGTGCCTGGAGCCCGGGACAGGGGCACCAAGAGACCCAGTACTTC. As protein: CAWSPGQGHQETQYF.

The chain links TRBV9 to TRBJ2-3; no definite D call. This CDR3 has 13 amino acids. Germline V lookup: CDR1 SGDLS, CDR2 YYNGEE. V gave up 1 base and J gave up 1 base, with 4 bases separating them. In DNA form, the CDR3 reads TGTGCCAGCAGCGTATCTCGCACAGATACGCAGTATTTT. Its protein product is CASSVSRTDTQYF.

This clone was detected only a few times. The chain links TRBV6-1 to TRBJ2-7, with 11 nucleotides matching TRBD2. The junction had 12 bases not matched to a gene; V was cut back by 4 bases and J by 7 bases. Per the germline V gene, CDR1 is MNHNS and CDR2 is SASEGT. There are 16 residues in the CDR3. The CDR3 spells CASSGVAGGPPHEQYV. CDR3 in DNA: TGTGCCAGCAGTGGGGTAGCGGGAGGGCCTCCGCATGAGCAGTACGTC.

V is TRBV28 and J is TRBJ1-2, with 11 bases lining up with TRBD1. The CDR3 consists of 18 residues. CDR1 is MDHEN and CDR2 is SYDVKM in the germline V gene. The J segment lost 3 bases and the V segment lost 4 bases, leaving 13 bases of the junction unmatched. This chain's CDR3 is CASSWTGGENQGDYGYTF. CDR3 in DNA: TGTGCCAGCAGTTGGACAGGGGGCGAAAATCAAGGCGACTATGGCTACACCTTC.

The chain is built from TRBV28 and TRBJ1-2; D is uncertain. CDR1 is MDHEN, CDR2 SYDVKM, per germline. Trimming took off 2 bases at V and 5 bases at J, with 6 bases between the two ends. The CDR3 runs 12 residues. CDR3 DNA: TGTGCCAGCAGTTTAGCCAGGTATGGCTACACCTTC. Its translation: CASSLARYGYTF.

This chain joins TRBV5-6 and TRBJ1-6; the D gene is possibly TRBD1 (6 bases). Germline V gene lookup returns CDR1 SGHDT and CDR2 YYEEEE. The length of the CDR3 is 13 residues. Deletions cut 4 bases from V and 7 bases from J, with 9 bases between. In nucleotides, the CDR3 is TGTGCCAGCAGCAGTACAGGGAATTCACCCCTCCACTTT. This encodes CASSSTGNSPLHF.

This chain links TRBV30 with TRBJ1-2, with no clear D. V was cut by 1 base and J by 5 bases, with 11 bases left in between. Germline CDR1 GTSNPN, CDR2 SVGIG (reference sequence). The CDR3 spans 13 residues. The CDR3 loop is CAWSGTPGYGYTF. The CDR3 DNA sequence: TGTGCCTGGAGTGGGACTCCTGGTTATGGCTACACCTTC.

The chain joins TRBV30 to TRBJ2-1; 8 nucleotides align to TRBD1. The germline V gene has CDR1 GTSNPN and CDR2 SVGIG (reference sequence). J gave up 7 bases and V 3 bases, and 5 bases lay outside the gene matches. This CDR3 spans 13 amino acids. The CDR3: CAWSRGLRNEQFF. CDR3 DNA sequence: TGTGCCTGGAGCAGGGGGCTTAGGAATGAGCAGTTCTTC.

The chain combines TRBV9 with TRBJ2-2, with 9 bases matching TRBD2. J lost 3 bases, V lost 3 bases, and 6 bases had no gene match. Germline V gene data show CDR1 as SGDLS and CDR2 as YYNGEE. The CDR3 totals 16 residues. In DNA, the CDR3 is TGTGCCAGCAGCGAGGCCCAGCGGGGGGACACCGGGGAGCTGTTTTTT. Its protein is CASSEAQRGDTGELFF.

The chain has TRBV3-1 (or the pseudogene TRBV3-2) and TRBJ2-5; no clear D gene. The length of the CDR3 is 13 residues. The V and J ends lost 2 bases and 5 bases respectively, with 9 bases between them. Germline V gene data show CDR1 as LGHDT and CDR2 as YNNKEL (reference sequence). The CDR3 nucleotides read TGTGCCAGCAGCCAATTCGTCTCGGAGACCCAGTACTTC. It codes for CASSQFVSETQYF.

This sequence joins TRBV30 and TRBJ2-2; 7 nucleotides line up with TRBD2. J lost 6 bases, V lost 6 bases, and 13 bases had no gene match. This CDR3 comprises 15 residues. From germline, CDR1 is GTSNPN and CDR2 SVGIG (reference sequence). The CDR3 loop reads CACYGRESYSGELFF. CDR3 coding DNA: TGTGCCTGTTATGGGCGGGAGAGTTACTCCGGGGAGCTGTTTTTT.

Points on this clone: Other DNA sequences of this sample code for an identical CDR3. The chain carries TRBV2 and TRBJ1-1; tentative D call: TRBD1 (5 bases). Germline V gene lookup returns CDR1 SNHLY and CDR2 FYNNEI. The CDR3 extends over 15 amino acids. The ends were cut back, 2 bases at V and 1 base at J, with 11 bases in the middle. In nucleotides, the CDR3 is TGTGCCAGCAGTGAATGGGGGGGGAGGAACACTGAAGCTTTCTTT. Translated: CASSEWGGRNTEAFF.

The chain is built from TRBV18 and TRBJ2-5; D possibly corresponds to TRBD2 (5 bases). This CDR3 is built from 14 residues. V was cut by 2 bases and J by 1 base, with 8 bases left in between. Germline CDR1 reads KGHSH; CDR2 reads LQKENI. The CDR3 here is CASSPGGSQETQYF. The CDR3, as DNA: TGTGCCAGCTCACCAGGAGGTTCCCAAGAGACCCAGTACTTC. The full variable domain, rest sourced from reference TRBV18 and TRBJ2-5, is NAGVMQNPRHLVRRRGQEARLRCSPMKGHSHVYWYRQLPEEGLKFMVYLQKENIIDESGMPKERFSAEFPKEGPSILRIQQVVRGDSAAYFCASSPGGSQETQYFGPGTRLLVL.

The chain combines TRBV27 with TRBJ2-2; a possible D gene is TRBD1 (8 bases). Per the germline V gene, CDR1 is MNHEY and CDR2 is SMNVEV (reference sequence). V lost 6 bases and J 6 bases, leaving 14 bases between the germline ends. The CDR3 totals 14 residues. The CDR3 protein is CASRRTGRAGELFF. The CDR3 bases are TGTGCCAGCAGGAGGACAGGGAGGGCCGGGGAGCTGTTTTTT.

The V and J genes are TRBV5-1 and TRBJ1-5; no firm D call. Germline CDR1 reads SGHRS; CDR2 reads YFSETQ. The CDR3 consists of 16 residues. The germline V and J ends were trimmed by 0 bases and 7 bases, with 17 bases remaining between them. CDR3 coding DNA: TGCGCCAGCAGCTTGGGGCCCCCGGGGAAATTACAGCCCCAGCATTTT. Protein product: CASSLGPPGKLQPQHF. Based on the CDR3 plus reference TRBV5-1 and TRBJ1-5, the full variable domain is KAGVTQTPRYLIKTRGQQVTLSCSPISGHRSVSWYQQTPGQGLQFLFEYFSETQRNKGNFPGRFSGRQFSNSRSEMNVSTLELGDSALYLCASSLGPPGKLQPQHFGDGTRLSIL.

The chain has TRBV3-1 (or the pseudogene TRBV3-2) and TRBJ1-4; 9 bases match TRBD1. V shed 4 bases and J 7 bases; nucleotides not matched to a gene: 10. CDR3 size: 16 residues. Germline-derived CDR1 and CDR2 are LGHDT and YNNKEL (reference sequence). In nucleotides, the CDR3 is TGTGCCAGCAGCCTCACAGGGGGCGTGCGTGTTGAAAAACTGTTTTTT. It codes for CASSLTGGVRVEKLFF.

This clone was picked up a small number of times. The V call is TRBV11-1, the J call TRBJ2-7; the match to TRBD2 covers 13 bases. This CDR3 spans 13 amino acids. The ends lost 7 bases at V and 9 bases at J; junction bases unmatched: 6. Germline-derived CDR1 and CDR2 are SGHAT and FQDESV (reference sequence). The CDR3 nucleotides read TGTGCCAGCATCGGGACTAGCGGGGTTTGGCAGTACGTC. Protein product: CASIGTSGVWQYV.

In its sample, this clone was seen a few times. The chain has TRBV5-1 and TRBJ2-1, with 10 bases that match TRBD2. CDR1 and CDR2 (germline): SGHRS, YFSETQ. There are 15 residues in the CDR3. After removal of 2 bases from V and 4 bases from J, the junction contained 3 bases not matched to a gene. As DNA, the CDR3 is TGCGCCAGCAGCTTATTTAGCGGGGGGTACAATGAGCAGTTCTTC. It specifies CASSLFSGGYNEQFF.

The gene calls are TRBV9 and TRBJ1-4; D ambiguous. Trimming removed 3 bases from V and 0 bases from J, with 9 bases in between. From germline, CDR1 is SGDLS and CDR2 YYNGEE. This CDR3 comprises 15 residues. The CDR3 reads CASSAGFPTNEKLFF. The CDR3 nucleotides read TGTGCCAGCAGCGCAGGTTTTCCAACTAATGAAAAACTGTTTTTT.

The rearrangement joins TRBV6-2 or TRBV6-3 to TRBJ2-7, with a possible D match to TRBD2 (5 bases). The CDR3 has 12 amino acids. Trimming removed 4 bases from V and 4 bases from J, with 8 bases in between. CDR1 and CDR2 from the germline V gene are MNHEY and SVGEGT. Here the CDR3 DNA reads TGTGCCAGCAGTTTCCCGGGGTACGAGCAGTACTTC. Its translation is CASSFPGYEQYF.

The CDR3 reads CASSHPRDRGFTPLHF. CDR3 nucleotides: TGTGCCAGCAGTCACCCGAGAGACAGGGGGTTTACACCCCTCCACTTT. The chain is built from TRBV28 and TRBJ1-6; TRBD1 matches at 9 bases. J lost 11 bases, V lost 5 bases, and 13 bases had no gene match. The length of the CDR3 is 16 residues. Germline CDR1 and CDR2: MDHEN and SYDVKM.

J is TRBJ2-3 and V is TRBV19, with 12 bases fitting TRBD2. Unmatched junction bases numbered 7, after V lost 5 bases and J lost 4 bases. The V gene's germline CDR1 is LNHDA and CDR2 SQIVND (reference sequence). CDR3 length: 16 residues. This chain's CDR3 is CASSPLAGGLADTQYF. As DNA, the CDR3 is TGTGCCAGTAGTCCACTAGCGGGAGGCTTGGCAGATACGCAGTATTTT.

V usage is TRBV19 and J usage is TRBJ2-5; the match to TRBD2 covers 10 bases. The CDR3 has 14 amino acids. Trimming at V came to 5 bases and at J to 5 bases, leaving 5 bases not matched to a gene. Germline CDR1 is LNHDA and CDR2 is SQIVND (reference sequence). CDR3 amino acids: CASSSLAGEETQYF. CDR3 nucleotide sequence: TGTGCCAGTAGTTCTCTAGCGGGAGAGGAGACCCAGTACTTC.

The V gene is TRBV27, the J gene TRBJ2-1, with TRBD1 matching 11 bases. The CDR3 loop spans 14 amino acids. Germline CDR1 and CDR2: MNHEY and SMNVEV (reference sequence). Trimming at V came to 5 bases and at J to 9 bases, leaving 6 bases not matched to a gene. CDR3 protein: CASSPGQGVGEQFF. The CDR3 DNA follows: TGTGCCAGCAGTCCGGGACAGGGGGTCGGTGAGCAGTTCTTC.